These 30 T cell receptor beta chains were all obtained from the same sample, sequenced in a study of control samples from healthy donors and cancer patients. Generated by immunoSEQ multiplex PCR, the TCRdb table keeps only in-frame clones and is missing some. The profile shows 100,000 to 150,000 clones, about 87% of them singletons. Sequenced: blood. These receptors came from a young man in good health.

This chain's CDR3 is CAISAQDGAEAFF. In DNA form, the CDR3 reads TGTGCCATCAGTGCCCAGGACGGAGCTGAAGCTTTCTTT. This chain links TRBV10-3 with TRBJ1-1; D gene unclear. Germline CDR1 and CDR2: ENHRY and SYGVKD. V gave up 4 bases and J gave up 6 bases, with 12 bases separating them. CDR3 size: 13 residues.

The chain couples TRBV9 to TRBJ1-1; D gene uncertain. The V end lost 4 bases, the J end lost 3 bases, and 7 bases lay between the germline ends. From germline, CDR1 is SGDLS and CDR2 YYNGEE. The CDR3 runs 12 residues. The CDR3 spells CASSTPDTEAFF. Here the CDR3 DNA reads TGTGCCAGCAGCACCCCGGACACTGAAGCTTTCTTT.

V is TRBV5-1 and J is TRBJ1-2; 7 bases fit TRBD1. V dropped 3 bases and J dropped 4; count of bases not matched to a gene: 6. This CDR3 has 14 residues. Germline values: CDR1 SGHRS, CDR2 YFSETQ. CDR3 protein: CASSSFSGGYGYTF. CDR3 DNA sequence: TGCGCCAGCAGCTCTTTTTCAGGGGGCTATGGCTACACCTTC.

With regard to this clone: Because the CDR3 is missing its conserved closing phenylalanine or tryptophan, this is likely a read error. It is unclear where the CDR3 begins or ends on the DNA, so no DNA is shown, and the CDR3 is as TCRdb lists it. This rearrangement joins TRBV14 to TRBJ1-3. Germline V gene lookup returns CDR1 SGHDN and CDR2 FVKESK. The CDR3 has 8 residues if both end residues are counted. The CDR3 region is CASSQESS.

V is TRBV6-6 and J is TRBJ1-4; a possible D gene is TRBD1 (5 bases). CDR3 size: 14 residues. Between the trimmed V and J ends, which lost 6 bases and 6 bases, there was a span of 14 bases. The germline CDR1 and CDR2 sequences are MNHNY and SVGAGI (reference sequence). The CDR3 bases are TGTGCCAGCAGCCTGGGGGGGGGTTATGAAAAACTGTTTTTT. Encoded protein: CASSLGGGYEKLFF.

In DNA form, the CDR3 reads TGTGCCAGCAACAGGTACACTGAAGCTTTCTTT. This translates into CASNRYTEAFF. V and J are TRBV5-6 and TRBJ1-1, with D possibly being TRBD1 (5 bases). From germline, CDR1 is SGHDT and CDR2 YYEEEE. V lost 6 bases to trimming and J lost 3 bases, with 6 bases between them. The CDR3 length is 11 residues.

This clone ranks as large. This chain links TRBV7-9 with TRBJ1-6, with D perhaps TRBD1 (6 bases). Trimming shortened V by 8 bases and J by 10 bases, and 15 bases separated the two germline ends. Germline V CDR1 and CDR2: SEHNR, FQNEAQ (reference sequence). The CDR3 runs 13 residues. CDR3 amino acids: CASVGRGQSPLHF. The CDR3 coding sequence is TGTGCCAGCGTGGGCAGGGGTCAGTCACCCCTCCACTTT.

The rearrangement joins TRBV3-1 (or the pseudogene TRBV3-2) to TRBJ2-2, with no clear D. Trimming shortened V by 4 bases and J by 6 bases, and 9 bases separated the two germline ends. The CDR3 loop spans 13 amino acids. The germline gives CDR1 LGHDT, CDR2 YNNKEL (reference sequence). The CDR3: CASSRRKAGELFF. The DNA of the CDR3 is TGTGCCAGCAGCCGACGGAAGGCCGGGGAGCTGTTTTTT.

V and J are TRBV5-5 and TRBJ1-2, with D uncertain. The CDR3 is 16 residues long. The V and J ends lost 2 bases and 2 bases respectively, with 16 bases between them. CDR1 is SGHKS and CDR2 is YYEKEE in the germline V gene (reference sequence). The CDR3 nucleotides read TGTGCCAGCAGCTTTACAACAATAAACCACAACTATGGCTACACCTTC. Protein product: CASSFTTINHNYGYTF.

The V and J genes are TRBV27 and TRBJ1-1; D may be TRBD1 (6 bases). The CDR3 extends over 16 amino acids. V lost 0 bases and J 4 bases, leaving 15 bases between the germline ends. Germline V CDR1 and CDR2: MNHEY, SMNVEV (reference sequence). CDR3 loop: CASSLSTAQGSTEAFF. CDR3 bases: TGTGCCAGCAGTTTATCGACCGCCCAGGGGAGCACTGAAGCTTTCTTT.

CDR3 bases: TGTGCCAGCAGCTTAGGGGACAGCCCGGGGCAAGAGACCCAGTACTTC. Translating it yields CASSLGDSPGQETQYF. The rearrangement uses TRBV7-2 and TRBJ2-5; 7 bases agree with TRBD1. The germline gives CDR1 SGHTA, CDR2 FQGNSA. V shed 1 base and J 2 bases; nucleotides not matched to a gene: 7. There are 16 residues in the CDR3.

This chain links TRBV5-1 with TRBJ2-1; tentatively, D is TRBD2 (6 bases). The CDR3 is 15 amino acids. Germline V gene data show CDR1 as SGHRS and CDR2 as YFSETQ. V lost 0 bases and J lost 5, with 12 bases in between. Written as DNA, the CDR3 is TGCGCCAGCAGCTTGGAAGGCAGGGAGGACAATGAGCAGTTCTTC. It yields the protein CASSLEGREDNEQFF.

The chain employs TRBV11-2 and TRBJ2-5; TRBD1 might be the D (5 bases). CDR1 and CDR2 (germline): SGHAT, FQNNGV. V dropped 3 bases and J dropped 4 bases, with 6 bases sitting between them. The CDR3 spans 12 residues. The CDR3 DNA reads as TGTGCCAGCAGCTTCCAGGGAGAGACCCAGTACTTC. Translated: CASSFQGETQYF.

The rearrangement uses TRBV3-1 (or the pseudogene TRBV3-2) and TRBJ1-2; TRBD1 aligns across 7 bases. Germline assignment: CDR1 LGHDT and CDR2 YNNKEL (reference sequence). There are 14 residues in the CDR3. Trimming at V came to 4 bases and at J to 4 bases, leaving 6 bases not matched to a gene. The CDR3 DNA sequence: TGTGCCAGCAGCCCTCGACAGGGATCCTATGGCTACACCTTC. Residues: CASSPRQGSYGYTF.

V is TRBV5-8 and J is TRBJ1-1, with no clear D. The V gene's germline CDR1 is SGHTS and CDR2 YDEGEE. This CDR3 is built from 14 residues. Trimming pared 1 base from V and 7 bases from J, leaving 14 bases between. The chain's CDR3 is CASSLSSGKGEAFF. CDR3 DNA sequence: TGTGCCAGCAGCTTGAGTTCGGGGAAAGGTGAAGCTTTCTTT.

This chain uses TRBV6-1 with TRBJ1-3, with D uncertain. This CDR3 contains 18 residues. Germline values: CDR1 MNHNS, CDR2 SASEGT. The V gene lost 0 bases and the J gene lost 2 bases, with 17 bases spanning the gap. CDR3 residues: CASSEALLMSAAGNTIYF. The CDR3 bases are TGTGCCAGCAGTGAAGCGCTTCTAATGTCGGCAGCTGGAAACACCATATATTTT.

The genes are TRBV6-5 and TRBJ2-2, with D maybe TRBD2 (6 bases). The CDR3 extends over 14 amino acids. Trimming cost V 4 bases and J 2 bases, with 8 bases left between them. Germline V gives CDR1 MNHEY, CDR2 SVGAGI. In DNA form, the CDR3 reads TGTGCCAGCAGTTGGGACTTAAACACCGGGGAGCTGTTTTTT. Translating it yields CASSWDLNTGELFF.

The chain joins TRBV5-8 to TRBJ1-6; D is undetermined. Trimming pared 1 base from V and 13 bases from J, leaving 12 bases between. This CDR3 has 13 residues. CDR1 and CDR2 (germline): SGHTS, YDEGEE. This CDR3 reads CASSLFRSQPLHF. The CDR3 nucleotides read TGTGCCAGCAGCTTGTTCAGGAGCCAGCCCCTCCACTTT. The full variable domain, rest sourced from reference TRBV5-8 and TRBJ1-6, is EAGVTQSPTHLIKTRGQQATLRCSPISGHTSVYWYQQALGLGLQFLLWYDEGEERNRGNFPPRFSGRQFPNYSSELNVNALELEDSALYLCASSLFRSQPLHFGNGTRLTVT.

The chain is built from TRBV6-1 and TRBJ2-5, with 8 bases that match TRBD1. Germline assignment: CDR1 MNHNS and CDR2 SASEGT. J lost 5 bases, V lost 2 bases, and 16 bases had no gene match. The CDR3 is 18 residues long. The CDR3 sequence: CASSEFGNRGMVKETQYF. Here the CDR3 DNA reads TGTGCCAGCAGTGAATTTGGTAACAGGGGGATGGTTAAGGAGACCCAGTACTTC.

This rearrangement joins TRBV7-3 to TRBJ2-3; D is unresolved. Germline V gives CDR1 SGHTA, CDR2 FQGTGA. The V end was cut by 5 bases, the J end by 2 bases, with 11 bases between. The CDR3 is 14 amino acids. DNA of the CDR3: TGTGCCAGCAGCCTCCGGGCTACCACAGATACGCAGTATTTT. Amino acid sequence: CASSLRATTDTQYF.

The V call is TRBV2, the J call TRBJ1-4; D unresolved. The CDR3 spans 14 residues. CDR1 is SNHLY, CDR2 FYNNEI, per germline. V shed 3 bases and J shed 7 bases, with 12 bases lying between them. The CDR3, as DNA: TGTGCCAGCAGTGATTTAGCTATCACTGAAAAACTGTTTTTT. It is translated as CASSDLAITEKLFF.

This clone was picked up a small number of times. This chain links TRBV2 with TRBJ1-1, with D possibly being TRBD1 (5 bases). The ends were cut back, 0 bases at V and 6 bases at J, with 8 bases in the middle. Germline CDR1 and CDR2: SNHLY and FYNNEI. The CDR3 contains 13 residues. The CDR3: CASSEATRAEAFF. The CDR3 DNA is TGTGCCAGCAGTGAAGCTACCAGGGCTGAAGCTTTCTTT. Supplemented by reference TRBV2 and TRBJ1-1, the full variable domain reads EPEVTQTPSHQVTQMGQEVILRCVPISNHLYFYWYRQILGQKVEFLVSFYNNEISEKSEIFDDQFSVERPDGSNFTLKIRSTKLEDSAMYFCASSEATRAEAFFGQGTRLTVV.

This chain connects TRBV28 to TRBJ1-1; maybe TRBD1 (6 bases). Germline CDR1 is MDHEN and CDR2 is SYDVKM. V was trimmed by 6 bases and J by 1 base, leaving 12 bases between them. The CDR3 runs 14 residues. CDR3 DNA sequence: TGTGCCAGCAGCCCTGGGGGCGGGAACACTGAAGCTTTCTTT. The encoded protein is CASSPGGGNTEAFF.

The chain links TRBV7-6 to TRBJ2-3, with 8 bases aligning to TRBD2. This CDR3 comprises 13 residues. V was clipped by 5 bases and J by 13 bases; unmatched bases: 11. CDR1 SGHVS and CDR2 FNYEAQ come from the germline V gene. For the CDR3, the DNA is TGTGCCAGCAGCCCCGGGACTAGAAGGGGGAAGTATTTT. Its protein product is CASSPGTRRGKYF.

V gene TRBV19 combines with J gene TRBJ2-1; 7 nucleotides line up with TRBD2. The CDR3 is 15 amino acids. Unmatched junction bases numbered 5, after V lost 4 bases and J lost 2 bases. The germline CDR1 and CDR2 sequences are LNHDA and SQIVND (reference sequence). The CDR3 reads CASSNRGVPYNEQFF. The CDR3 nucleotides read TGTGCCAGTAGTAACCGGGGGGTTCCCTACAATGAGCAGTTCTTC.

This chain links TRBV5-1 with TRBJ1-2; 7 bases align to TRBD1. Germline assignment: CDR1 SGHRS and CDR2 YFSETQ. V was clipped by 1 base and J by 2 bases; unmatched bases: 11. The CDR3 totals 17 residues. The CDR3 region is CASSLSPQTGINYGYTF. The CDR3 DNA sequence: TGCGCCAGCAGCTTGTCCCCCCAGACAGGGATCAACTATGGCTACACCTTC.

This chain connects TRBV5-5 to TRBJ2-1; perhaps TRBD1 as D (6 bases). This CDR3 is built from 15 residues. The V end lost 1 base, the J end lost 5 bases, and 13 bases lay between the germline ends. CDR1 and CDR2 from the germline V gene are SGHKS and YYEKEE (reference sequence). The DNA for the CDR3 is TGTGCCAGCAGCTTGATAGGGGGTAATAACAATGAGCAGTTCTTC. Residues: CASSLIGGNNNEQFF.

This chain connects TRBV5-1 to TRBJ2-5; possibly TRBD2 for D (6 bases). Trimming removed 0 bases at V and 1 base at J, with 16 bases between. The CDR3 is 17 residues long. Looked up from germline, CDR1 is SGHRS and CDR2 is YFSETQ. The CDR3 DNA reads as TGCGCCAGCAGCTTGGTAACACTTGTCGGGGGCCAAGAGACCCAGTACTTC. Its translation: CASSLVTLVGGQETQYF. Variable domain in full (rest from reference TRBV5-1 and TRBJ2-5): KAGVTQTPRYLIKTRGQQVTLSCSPISGHRSVSWYQQTPGQGLQFLFEYFSETQRNKGNFPGRFSGRQFSNSRSEMNVSTLELGDSALYLCASSLVTLVGGQETQYFGPGTRLLVL.

This chain uses TRBV2 with TRBJ2-3; 12 bases line up with TRBD2. The CDR3 is made up of 15 amino acids. Germline CDR1 and CDR2: SNHLY and FYNNEI. The V segment lost 7 bases and the J segment 4 bases; nucleotides outside the gene matches: 6. The CDR3 sequence is CASTPSGGAPDTQYF. In nucleotides, the CDR3 is TGTGCCAGCACCCCTAGCGGGGGGGCGCCAGATACGCAGTATTTT.

The CDR3 DNA reads as TGCGCCAGCAGCCAAGGCGGTGGGGAGCTGTTTTTT. Its protein product is CASSQGGGELFF. The rearrangement links TRBV4-1 to TRBJ2-2, with D unresolved. The V gene lost 1 base and the J gene lost 8 bases, with 5 bases spanning the gap. Germline-derived CDR1 and CDR2 are MGHRA and YSYEKL. CDR3 length: 12 amino acids.